A selection of T cell receptor beta chains follows, all from one sample in a study of shared clonotypes between healthy human individuals. Using immunoSEQ multiplex PCR, the repertoire was profiled, and TCRdb retains in-frame clones only, with some absent. Of 800,000 to 950,000 clones in the sample, about 96% were seen once. Sequencing used naive CD8+ T cells sorted from blood. The source of these receptors is a man aged 25-40 years in good health. Each CDR3 is given with its conserved first and last residue. The order of the fields is clone size, CDR3 length, J gene, D gene, V gene, CDR3 protein, CDR3 DNA. The D gene is left open where the match is weak. A row's size may be missing; if present it is once, few, many or a size class.

size: NA
length: 13
J: TRBJ2-7
D: NA
V: TRBV15
CDR3: CATATGISYEQYF
DNA: TGTGCCACGGCTACCGGAATCTCCTACGAGCAGTACTTC

size: NA
length: 16
J: TRBJ2-5
D: TRBD1
V: TRBV2
CDR3: CASSFTGETYQETQYF
DNA: TGTGCCAGCAGTTTCACAGGGGAAACCTACCAAGAGACCCAGTACTTC

size: NA
length: 15
J: TRBJ2-5
D: NA
V: TRBV9
CDR3: CASSVVAGRQETQYF
DNA: TGTGCCAGCAGCGTAGTGGCGGGCCGTCAAGAGACCCAGTACTTC

size: NA
length: 14
J: TRBJ1-2
D: NA
V: TRBV7-9
CDR3: CASSLGTTNYGYTF
DNA: TGTGCCAGCAGCTTAGGGACTACTAACTATGGCTACACCTTC

size: NA
length: 13
J: TRBJ1-1
D: NA
V: TRBV6-5
CDR3: CASSYSGPAEAFF
DNA: TGTGCCAGCAGTTACTCGGGACCGGCCGAAGCTTTCTTT

size: NA
length: 12
J: TRBJ1-2
D: NA
V: TRBV7-9
CDR3: CASSLAGDGYTF
DNA: TGTGCCAGCAGCTTAGCAGGGGATGGCTACACCTTC

size: once
length: 15
J: TRBJ2-2
D: NA
V: TRBV29-1
CDR3: CSVGGSGLNTGELFF
DNA: TGCAGCGTTGGGGGATCGGGGCTAAACACCGGGGAGCTGTTTTTT

size: NA
length: 15
J: TRBJ2-2
D: NA
V: TRBV7-2
CDR3: CASSDPGENTGELFF
DNA: TGTGCCAGCAGCGACCCGGGAGAGAACACCGGGGAGCTGTTTTTT

size: NA
length: 14
J: TRBJ2-3
D: NA
V: TRBV27
CDR3: CASSLLDSTDTQYF
DNA: TGTGCCAGCAGTTTACTAGACAGCACAGATACGCAGTATTTT

size: NA
length: 14
J: TRBJ2-7
D: TRBD2
V: TRBV7-2
CDR3: CASSPRERSYEQYF
DNA: TGTGCCAGCAGCCCGCGGGAGCGATCCTACGAGCAGTACTTC

size: NA
length: 14
J: TRBJ1-1
D: NA
V: TRBV7-9
CDR3: CASSVVGMNTEAFF
DNA: TGTGCCAGCAGTGTCGTGGGGATGAACACTGAAGCTTTCTTT

size: NA
length: 15
J: TRBJ2-7
D: NA
V: TRBV4-1
CDR3: CASSQDHASYYEQYF
DNA: TGCGCCAGCAGCCAAGATCATGCGTCCTACTACGAGCAGTACTTC

size: NA
length: 14
J: TRBJ1-1
D: NA
V: TRBV6-5
CDR3: CASSLVQRALEAFF
DNA: TGTGCCAGCAGTTTGGTACAGCGGGCCCTTGAAGCTTTCTTT

size: NA
length: 12
J: TRBJ2-3
D: NA
V: TRBV27
CDR3: CASSFPRGTQYF
DNA: TGTGCCAGCAGTTTTCCTCGGGGAACGCAGTATTTT

size: once
length: 13
J: TRBJ2-2
D: NA
V: TRBV14
CDR3: CASSQEGNGELFF
DNA: TGTGCCAGCAGCCAAGAGGGGAACGGGGAGCTGTTTTTT

size: NA
length: 15
J: TRBJ2-3
D: TRBD2
V: TRBV30
CDR3: CAWERGAGGTDTQYF
DNA: TGTGCCTGGGAGCGAGGGGCGGGAGGCACAGATACGCAGTATTTT

size: NA
length: 15
J: TRBJ2-7
D: TRBD2
V: TRBV5-1
CDR3: CASSGRTSGRDEQYF
DNA: TGCGCCAGCAGCGGGAGGACTAGCGGGAGAGACGAGCAGTACTTC

size: NA
length: 11
J: TRBJ1-2
D: NA
V: TRBV6-5
CDR3: CASSAGVGYTF
DNA: TGTGCCAGCAGTGCCGGGGTCGGCTACACCTTC

size: NA
length: 16
J: TRBJ2-6
D: NA
V: TRBV9
CDR3: CASSVVRAPGANVLTF
DNA: TGTGCCAGCAGCGTAGTAAGGGCACCCGGGGCCAACGTCCTGACTTTC

size: NA
length: 14
J: TRBJ2-7
D: TRBD1
V: TRBV28
CDR3: CASSFLQGAGEQYF
DNA: TGTGCCAGCAGTTTCCTACAGGGGGCCGGCGAGCAGTACTTC

size: NA
length: 14
J: TRBJ1-2
D: NA
V: TRBV27
CDR3: CASSFGSGNYGYTF
DNA: TGTGCCAGCAGTTTCGGGTCTGGTAACTATGGCTACACCTTC

size: NA
length: 21
J: TRBJ2-1
D: NA
V: TRBV12-2
CDR3: CASRLAGFYPSGRVPYNEQFF
DNA: TGTGCAAGTCGCTTAGCGGGATTTTACCCTAGCGGGAGGGTCCCATACAATGAGCAGTTCTTC

size: NA
length: 14
J: TRBJ2-1
D: TRBD1
V: TRBV28
CDR3: CASSLTGVGNEQFF
DNA: TGTGCCAGCAGTTTAACAGGGGTGGGGAATGAGCAGTTCTTC

size: NA
length: 16
J: TRBJ2-1
D: TRBD1
V: TRBV11-3
CDR3: CASSLGRQGSYNEQFF
DNA: TGTGCCAGCAGCTTAGGGCGACAGGGAAGTTACAATGAGCAGTTCTTC

size: once
length: 13
J: TRBJ2-5
D: NA
V: TRBV2
CDR3: CASSSRGQETQYF
DNA: TGTGCCAGCAGTTCGAGGGGCCAAGAGACCCAGTACTTC

size: NA
length: 15
J: TRBJ2-7
D: TRBD2
V: TRBV27
CDR3: CASSETSGLSYEQYF
DNA: TGTGCCAGCTCTGAGACTAGCGGACTCTCCTACGAGCAGTACTTC

size: NA
length: 14
J: TRBJ2-7
D: TRBD2
V: TRBV2
CDR3: CATDGTSGSYEQYF
DNA: TGTGCCACAGACGGGACTAGCGGGAGTTACGAGCAGTACTTC

size: NA
length: 12
J: TRBJ2-1
D: NA
V: TRBV7-9
CDR3: CASSLGNNEQFF
DNA: TGTGCCAGCAGCTTAGGCAACAATGAGCAGTTCTTC

size: NA
length: 15
J: TRBJ1-5
D: NA
V: TRBV4-1
CDR3: CASSQGQAGNQPQHF
DNA: TGCGCCAGCAGCCAAGGGCAGGCGGGCAATCAGCCCCAGCATTTT

size: NA
length: 17
J: TRBJ2-1
D: TRBD2
V: TRBV7-2
CDR3: CASSFSGRASSGNEQFF
DNA: TGTGCCAGCAGCTTCAGCGGGAGGGCCTCCTCTGGGAATGAGCAGTTCTTC

size: NA
length: 14
J: TRBJ1-2
D: NA
V: TRBV7-9
CDR3: CASSPRSIPYGYTF
DNA: TGTGCCAGCAGCCCTCGAAGCATTCCTTATGGCTACACCTTC

size: NA
length: 14
J: TRBJ2-7
D: TRBD2
V: TRBV6-4
CDR3: CASSFGGSSYEQYF
DNA: TGTGCCAGCAGTTTCGGCGGGAGCTCCTACGAGCAGTACTTC

size: NA
length: 11
J: TRBJ2-1
D: NA
V: TRBV7-9
CDR3: CASSTKGEQFF
DNA: TGTGCCAGCAGCACGAAAGGTGAGCAGTTCTTC

size: NA
length: 15
J: TRBJ2-7
D: NA
V: TRBV9
CDR3: CASSFRGSPTYEQYF
DNA: TGTGCCAGCAGCTTCCGAGGGAGCCCCACCTACGAGCAGTACTTC

size: NA
length: 16
J: TRBJ2-3
D: NA
V: TRBV5-5
CDR3: CASSPGAGASTDTQYF
DNA: TGTGCCAGCAGCCCGGGAGCGGGCGCTAGCACAGATACGCAGTATTTT

size: NA
length: 15
J: TRBJ2-1
D: TRBD2
V: TRBV29-1
CDR3: CSGGLGTNSYNEQFF
DNA: TGCAGCGGAGGTTTAGGGACTAACTCCTACAATGAGCAGTTCTTC

size: once
length: 15
J: TRBJ2-6
D: NA
V: TRBV15
CDR3: CATSGLETGANVLTF
DNA: TGTGCCACCAGCGGACTCGAGACTGGGGCCAACGTCCTGACTTTC

size: NA
length: 16
J: TRBJ2-1
D: TRBD2
V: TRBV19
CDR3: CASSPLASGRDNEQFF
DNA: TGTGCCAGTAGTCCTCTTGCTAGCGGGAGGGACAATGAGCAGTTCTTC

size: NA
length: 13
J: TRBJ2-7
D: NA
V: TRBV27
CDR3: CASSLNRVHEQYF
DNA: TGTGCCAGCAGTTTAAACAGGGTGCACGAGCAGTACTTC

size: once
length: 13
J: TRBJ2-3
D: NA
V: TRBV9
CDR3: CASSALAADTQYF
DNA: TGTGCCAGCAGCGCCTTAGCCGCAGATACGCAGTATTTT

size: NA
length: 18
J: TRBJ1-5
D: NA
V: TRBV2
CDR3: CASSEDGVPTDSNQPQHF
DNA: TGTGCCAGCAGTGAAGATGGAGTCCCGACAGACAGCAATCAGCCCCAGCATTTT

size: NA
length: 16
J: TRBJ2-2
D: TRBD1
V: TRBV23-1
CDR3: CASSQRDRGYTGELFF
DNA: TGCGCCAGCAGTCAGAGGGACAGGGGTTACACCGGGGAGCTGTTTTTT

size: NA
length: 11
J: TRBJ2-7
D: NA
V: TRBV6-6
CDR3: CASSKSYEQYF
DNA: TGTGCCAGCAGTAAATCCTACGAGCAGTACTTC

size: NA
length: 13
J: TRBJ2-7
D: NA
V: TRBV27
CDR3: CASSSRGSYEQYF
DNA: TGTGCCAGCAGTTCCCGGGGGTCCTACGAGCAGTACTTC

size: NA
length: 10
J: TRBJ2-5
D: NA
V: TRBV6-6
CDR3: CASEGETQYF
DNA: TGTGCCAGCGAAGGGGAGACCCAGTACTTC

size: NA
length: 14
J: TRBJ2-5
D: TRBD2
V: TRBV27
CDR3: CASRTSGNQETQYF
DNA: TGTGCCAGCAGAACTAGCGGAAACCAAGAGACCCAGTACTTC

size: NA
length: 13
J: TRBJ2-7
D: NA
V: TRBV5-4
CDR3: CASSFGLSSAQYF
DNA: TGTGCCAGCAGCTTTGGACTGAGCTCCGCGCAGTACTTC

size: once
length: 11
J: TRBJ1-1
D: NA
V: TRBV7-9
CDR3: CASSSGSEAFF
DNA: TGTGCCAGCAGCTCCGGGTCTGAAGCTTTCTTT

size: NA
length: 15
J: TRBJ2-7
D: TRBD1
V: TRBV6-6
CDR3: CASSSQGARSYEQYF
DNA: TGTGCCAGCAGCTCGCAGGGGGCGCGGTCCTACGAGCAGTACTTC

size: once
length: 15
J: TRBJ2-6
D: NA
V: TRBV9
CDR3: CASSAQGSGANVLTF
DNA: TGTGCCAGCAGCGCCCAAGGCTCTGGGGCCAACGTCCTGACTTTC